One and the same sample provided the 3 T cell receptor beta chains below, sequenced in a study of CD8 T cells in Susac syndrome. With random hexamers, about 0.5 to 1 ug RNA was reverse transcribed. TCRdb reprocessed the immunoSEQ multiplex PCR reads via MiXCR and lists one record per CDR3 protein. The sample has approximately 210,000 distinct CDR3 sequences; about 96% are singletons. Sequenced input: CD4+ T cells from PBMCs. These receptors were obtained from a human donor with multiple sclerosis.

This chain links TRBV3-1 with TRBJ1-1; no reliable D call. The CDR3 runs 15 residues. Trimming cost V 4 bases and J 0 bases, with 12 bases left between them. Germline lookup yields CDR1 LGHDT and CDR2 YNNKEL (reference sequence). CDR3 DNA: TGTGCCAGCAGCCCCACGAAAGTCATGAACACTGAAGCTTTCTTT. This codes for CASSPTKVMNTEAFF.

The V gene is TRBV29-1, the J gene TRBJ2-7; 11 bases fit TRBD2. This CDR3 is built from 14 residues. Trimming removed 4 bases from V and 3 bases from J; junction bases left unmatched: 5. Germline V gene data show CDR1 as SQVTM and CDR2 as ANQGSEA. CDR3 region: CSVAYGTSGYEQYF. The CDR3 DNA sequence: TGCAGCGTTGCGTATGGGACTAGCGGCTACGAGCAGTACTTC.

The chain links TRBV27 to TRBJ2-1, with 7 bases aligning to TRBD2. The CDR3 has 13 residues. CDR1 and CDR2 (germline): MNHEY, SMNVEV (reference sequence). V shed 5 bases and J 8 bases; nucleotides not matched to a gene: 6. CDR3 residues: CASSRKTSHEQFF. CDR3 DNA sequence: TGTGCCAGCAGTCGTAAGACTAGCCATGAGCAGTTCTTC.